Shown below are 4 T cell receptor beta chains from a single sample sequenced in a study of blood T cell repertoires in COVID-19. Clones were read by immunoSEQ multiplex PCR, and TCRdb kept only the in-frame ones, dropping some. The sample has about 190,000 clones, around 84% seen once. The material sequenced was peripheral blood. The receptors come from a human donor in a cohort sampled during active COVID-19.

The V and J genes are TRBV3-1 (or the pseudogene TRBV3-2) and TRBJ2-1; 12 positions agree with TRBD2. V shed 4 bases, J shed 7 bases, and the junction held 8 bases outside the gene matches. The CDR3 covers 16 residues. In germline, CDR1 is LGHDT, CDR2 YNNKEL (reference sequence). CDR3 DNA sequence: TGTGCCAGCAGCCGCCTGACTAGCGGGAGTGTAAATGAGCAGTTCTTC. This gives the protein CASSRLTSGSVNEQFF.

V gene TRBV7-9 combines with J gene TRBJ1-3; weak D call: TRBD1 (5 bases). Trimming shortened V by 2 bases and J by 0 bases, and 8 bases separated the two germline ends. This CDR3 has 15 residues. The germline CDR1 and CDR2 sequences are SEHNR and FQNEAQ (reference sequence). The CDR3 nucleotides are TGTGCCAGCAGCTTAACGGGGGTCTCTGGAAACACCATATATTTT. This sequence encodes CASSLTGVSGNTIYF.

This chain joins TRBV6-1 and TRBJ2-1; possible D gene TRBD1, 5 bases. Trimming left V 0 bases short and J 3 bases short, with 9 bases between. This CDR3 spans 15 amino acids. Germline CDR1 is MNHNS and CDR2 is SASEGT. The CDR3 sequence: CASSEAGASYNEQFF. In nucleotides, the CDR3 is TGTGCCAGCAGTGAAGCTGGGGCTAGCTACAATGAGCAGTTCTTC.

The chain couples TRBV5-1 to TRBJ2-2; D is unclear. Germline loops: CDR1 SGHRS, CDR2 YFSETQ. Trimming stripped 3 bases from V and 5 bases from J, with 17 bases between. The CDR3 contains 16 residues. The chain's CDR3 is CASSSPVAGETGELFF. The CDR3 DNA reads TGCGCCAGCAGCTCCCCGGTGGCAGGCGAAACCGGGGAGCTGTTTTTT.